This T cell receptor beta chain was captured in a study of T cell responses to AZD1222 COVID-19 vaccine. To note about this clone: The target antigen is unknown.

Assay: immunoSEQ multiplex PCR; the TCRdb copy retains only in-frame clones and omits some. The table has over 110,000 clones, under 90% seen once. Study conclusions and caveats: Spike-specific TCR breadth and depth rose after two AZD1222 doses. The CD4 TCRs associated with vaccination extended across spike and predominated at 160-218 and 743-854. White British donors predominated, females outnumbered males, and clonal diversity was possibly underestimated.

Germline CDR1 MGHDK, CDR2 SYGVNS. The CDR3 length is 15 residues. Between the trimmed V and J ends, which lost 3 bases and 1 base, there was a span of 9 bases. Sample: peripheral blood, taken 28 days after the second AZD1222 dose. The chain couples TRBV25-1 to TRBJ1-4, with a possible D match to TRBD1 (5 bases). This clonotype was sampled from an adult who received the AZD1222 COVID-19 vaccine. The CDR3 sequence is CASSEGTLTNEKLFF. The DNA of the CDR3 is TGTGCCAGCAGTGAGGGGACGTTAACTAATGAAAAACTGTTTTTT.